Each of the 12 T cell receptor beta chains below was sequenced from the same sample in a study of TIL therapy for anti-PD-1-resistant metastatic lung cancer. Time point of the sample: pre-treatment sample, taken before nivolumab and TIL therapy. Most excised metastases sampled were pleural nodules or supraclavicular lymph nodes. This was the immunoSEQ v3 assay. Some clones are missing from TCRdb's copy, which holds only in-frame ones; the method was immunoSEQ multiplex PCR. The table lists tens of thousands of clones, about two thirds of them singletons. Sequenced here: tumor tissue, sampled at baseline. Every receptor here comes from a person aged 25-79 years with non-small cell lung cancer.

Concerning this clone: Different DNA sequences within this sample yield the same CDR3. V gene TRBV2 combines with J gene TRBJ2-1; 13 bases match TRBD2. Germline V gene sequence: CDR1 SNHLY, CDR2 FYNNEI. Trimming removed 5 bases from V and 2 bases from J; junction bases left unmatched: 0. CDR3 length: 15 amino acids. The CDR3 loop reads CASSTSGGAYNEQFF. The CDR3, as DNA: TGTGCCAGCAGTACTAGCGGGGGGGCCTACAATGAGCAGTTCTTC.

CDR3 sequence reads: CASCFLSTDTQYF. The CDR3 DNA sequence: TGTGCCAGCTGCTTCCTCAGCACAGATACGCAGTATTTT. The chain carries TRBV2 and TRBJ2-3; D gene ambiguous. The CDR3 loop spans 13 amino acids. V lost 8 bases and J lost 0, with 9 bases in between. CDR1 is SNHLY, CDR2 FYNNEI, per germline.

CDR3 sequence reads: CASNRGQGVTYEQYF. Written as DNA, the CDR3 is TGTGCCAGCAACCGGGGACAGGGGGTAACCTACGAGCAGTACTTC. This rearrangement joins TRBV7-2 to TRBJ2-7, with TRBD1 matching 11 bases. Germline CDR1 and CDR2: SGHTA and FQGNSA. The CDR3 length is 15 residues. Unmatched junction bases numbered 7, after V lost 7 bases and J lost 2 bases.

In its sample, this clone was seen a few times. The CDR3 is CASSEIRLAGGETQYF. The CDR3, as DNA: TGTGCCAGCAGTGAGATTAGACTAGCGGGGGGAGAGACCCAGTACTTC. The chain combines TRBV6-1 with TRBJ2-5; 13 nucleotides agree with TRBD2. The CDR3 is 16 residues long. Germline CDR1 reads MNHNS; CDR2 reads SASEGT. With V trimmed by 3 bases and J by 4 bases, 5 bases remained unmatched.

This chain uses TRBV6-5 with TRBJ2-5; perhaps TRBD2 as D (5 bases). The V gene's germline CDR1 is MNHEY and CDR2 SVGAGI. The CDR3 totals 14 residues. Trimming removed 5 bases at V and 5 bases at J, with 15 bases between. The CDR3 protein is CASSLSSSGETQYF. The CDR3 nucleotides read TGTGCCAGCAGTCTGTCTAGCTCCGGGGAGACCCAGTACTTC.

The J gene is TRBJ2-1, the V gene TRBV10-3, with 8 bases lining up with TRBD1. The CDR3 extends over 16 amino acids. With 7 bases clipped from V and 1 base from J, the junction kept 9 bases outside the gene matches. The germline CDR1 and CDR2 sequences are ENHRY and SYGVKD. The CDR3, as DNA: TGTGCCATCACGGCCCGGGACAGGCTTTCCTACAATGAGCAGTTCTTC. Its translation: CAITARDRLSYNEQFF.

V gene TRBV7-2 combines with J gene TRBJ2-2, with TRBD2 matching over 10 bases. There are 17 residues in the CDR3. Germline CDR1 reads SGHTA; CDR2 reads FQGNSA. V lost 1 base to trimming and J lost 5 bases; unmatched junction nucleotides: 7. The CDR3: CASSLDGLAGVTGELFF. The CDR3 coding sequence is TGTGCCAGCAGCTTAGATGGGCTAGCGGGGGTTACCGGGGAGCTGTTTTTT.

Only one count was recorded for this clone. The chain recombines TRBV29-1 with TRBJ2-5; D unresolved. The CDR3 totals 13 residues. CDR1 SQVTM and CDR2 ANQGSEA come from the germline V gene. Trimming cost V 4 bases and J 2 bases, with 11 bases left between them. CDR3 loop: CSVVANLQETQYF. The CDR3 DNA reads TGCAGCGTTGTAGCCAACCTACAAGAGACCCAGTACTTC. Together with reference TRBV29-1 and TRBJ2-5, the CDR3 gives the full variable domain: SAVISQKPSRDICQRGTSLTIQCQVDSQVTMMFWYRQQPGQSLTLIATANQGSEATYESGFVIDKFPISRPNLTFSTLTVSNMSPEDSSIYLCSVVANLQETQYFGPGTRLLVL.

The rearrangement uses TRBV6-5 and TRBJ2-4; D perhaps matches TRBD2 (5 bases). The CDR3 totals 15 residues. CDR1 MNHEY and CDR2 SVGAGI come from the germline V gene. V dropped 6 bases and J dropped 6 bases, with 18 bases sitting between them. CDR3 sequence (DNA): TGTGCCAGCAGACCCGACTGGGAACTAGTAAACATTCAGTACTTC. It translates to CASRPDWELVNIQYF.

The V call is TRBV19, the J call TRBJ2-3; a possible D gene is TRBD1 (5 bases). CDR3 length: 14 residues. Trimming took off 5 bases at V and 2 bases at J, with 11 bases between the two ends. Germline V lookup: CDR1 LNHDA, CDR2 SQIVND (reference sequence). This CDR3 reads CASSATDTTDTQYF. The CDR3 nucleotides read TGTGCCAGTAGTGCGACGGACACCACAGATACGCAGTATTTT.

CDR3 region: CASSLAPGGATQYF. The CDR3 DNA reads as TGTGCCAGCAGCTTAGCCCCCGGGGGGGCGACGCAGTATTTT. The chain combines TRBV7-2 with TRBJ2-3; 8 nucleotides align to TRBD2. The V gene's germline CDR1 is SGHTA and CDR2 FQGNSA. Trimming cost V 0 bases and J 9 bases; bases outside gene matches: 5. This CDR3 has 14 amino acids.

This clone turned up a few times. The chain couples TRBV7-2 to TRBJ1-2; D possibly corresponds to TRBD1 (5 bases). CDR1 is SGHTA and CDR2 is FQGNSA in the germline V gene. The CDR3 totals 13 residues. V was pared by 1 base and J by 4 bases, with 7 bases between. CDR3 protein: CASSLVGTYGYTF. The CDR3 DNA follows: TGTGCCAGCAGCTTAGTTGGGACCTATGGCTACACCTTC.